This TCR beta chain was identified in a study of cytomegalovirus exposure and HLA in healthy donors. General study findings and limits: Earlier analysis found most TCR beta V segments productive about 87% or about 30% of the time.

Amplification used 60 Vbeta primers and 13 Jbeta primers. The repertoire was sequenced with immunoSEQ multiplex PCR; TCRdb's copy has only in-frame clones and lacks some. The data show fewer than 150,000 clones, roughly 78% seen once. Of note for this clone: Its antigen is not known.

V was trimmed by 6 bases and J by 2 bases, leaving 17 bases between them. In germline, CDR1 is MDHEN, CDR2 SYDVKM. The CDR3 is 16 amino acids. This TCR derives from a man aged 35 to 55 in good health and CMV-seronegative. The chain carries TRBV28 and TRBJ1-5; D is undetermined. Sequencing used PBMCs. The DNA of the CDR3 is TGTGCCAGCAGCCCGGCGAACCACGGGGGCAATCAGCCCCAGCATTTT. Amino acids: CASSPANHGGNQPQHF.